The 22 T cell receptor beta chains in this list originate from one sample, sequenced in a study of prognosis after radiotherapy for stage I lung cancer. Template was genomic DNA; TCR beta CDR3 amplified in two multiplex PCR rounds. The first PCR round targeted every TRBV and TRBJ gene with specific primers. TCRdb re-derived calls from the multiplex PCR reads in MiXCR, one entry per CDR3 protein. This repertoire shows about 14,000 distinct CDR3 sequences, approximately 60% found once; its top ten account for roughly 24%. The material was PBMCs, obtained before or after stereotactic body radiation therapy (not recorded which). Source of these receptors: a donor at least 50 years old with non-small cell lung cancer.

This clonotype was recorded a few times. A much larger clone differs by one base, so this may be a read error. The V call is TRBV29-1, the J call TRBJ2-3; D gene uncertain. Germline CDR1 SQVTM, CDR2 ANQGSEA. This CDR3 has 12 residues. Trimming left V 5 bases short and J 0 bases short, with 6 bases between. In DNA, the CDR3 is TGCAGCGTTTATCTAAGCACAGATACGCAGTATTTT. It codes for CSVYLSTDTQYF.

By its share, this clonotype is medium-sized. This chain joins TRBV19 and TRBJ1-4; D not certain. Germline V gene sequence: CDR1 LNHDA, CDR2 SQIVND (reference sequence). The length of the CDR3 is 13 residues. V dropped 8 bases and J dropped 4 bases, with 11 bases sitting between them. The CDR3: CASASEGNEKLFF. The CDR3 DNA is TGTGCCAGTGCGTCCGAGGGTAATGAAAAACTGTTTTTT.

The V gene is TRBV27, the J gene TRBJ2-7, with D uncertain. The CDR3 spans 15 residues. V was shortened by 2 bases and J by 5 bases, with 16 bases between the two germline ends. Germline V lookup: CDR1 MNHEY, CDR2 SMNVEV (reference sequence). In DNA form, the CDR3 reads TGTGCCAGCAGTTTAGCCCGAGCATCCTCTCACGAGCAGTACTTC. Translated: CASSLARASSHEQYF.

This clonotype was counted once. A read error may produce the germline difference seen at one junction end. This chain links TRBV6-2 or TRBV6-3 with TRBJ2-1; 13 nucleotides line up with TRBD2. Germline CDR1 MNHEY, CDR2 SVGEGT. The CDR3 length is 15 residues. The CDR3: CASSELAGGYNDQFF. The CDR3, as DNA: TGTGCCAGCAGTGAACTAGCGGGGGGGTACAATGATCAGTTCTTC.

The J gene is TRBJ2-1, the V gene TRBV6-2 or TRBV6-3; D is ambiguous. The V gene's germline CDR1 is MNHEY and CDR2 SVGEGT. V was shortened by 8 bases and J by 8 bases, with 19 bases between the two germline ends. This CDR3 is built from 14 residues. The CDR3 coding sequence is TGTGCCAGCGTCCCCGGGTCCACCGGCCATGAGCAGTTCTTC. The encoded protein is CASVPGSTGHEQFF.

In the case of this clonotype: A much larger clone differs from this one at a single base, so this may be a read error. The genes are TRBV29-1 and TRBJ2-1, with 10 bases aligning to TRBD2. Germline V gene data show CDR1 as SQVTM and CDR2 as ANQGSEA. This CDR3 has 13 amino acids. Written as DNA, the CDR3 is TGCATCGTTTCTAGCGGGAGCCCCAGTGAGCAGTTCTTC. Translating gives CIVSSGSPSEQFF.

By sample share, this clonotype is medium-sized. V usage is TRBV7-3 and J usage is TRBJ2-3; possibly TRBD1 for D (6 bases). Trimming took off 1 base at V and 2 bases at J, with 10 bases between the two ends. Germline V CDR1 and CDR2: SGHTA, FQGTGA. The CDR3 is made up of 15 amino acids. The CDR3 reads CASSLNQGPTDTQYF. In DNA, the CDR3 is TGTGCCAGCAGCTTAAACCAGGGGCCCACAGATACGCAGTATTTT. Using reference TRBV7-3 and TRBJ2-3 for the parts outside the CDR3, the full variable domain is GAGVSQTPSNKVTEKGKYVELRCDPISGHTALYWYRQSLGQGPEFLIYFQGTGAADDSGLPNDRFFAVRPEGSVSTLKIQRTERGDSAVYLCASSLNQGPTDTQYFGPGTRLTVL.

This clonotype was recorded only once. The chain joins TRBV20-1 to TRBJ2-1; 12 nucleotides agree with TRBD2. V was pared by 4 bases and J by 4 bases, with 8 bases of the junction left unmatched. The CDR3 spans 16 residues. Germline V lookup: CDR1 DFQATT, CDR2 SNEGSKA (reference sequence). CDR3 in DNA: TGCAGTGCTATAGAGGTGCTAGCGGGAGGGTACAATGAGCAGTTCTTC. It translates to CSAIEVLAGGYNEQFF.

As regards this clonotype: Only one base separates this from a far larger clonotype, so it likely reflects a read error. This chain links TRBV6-5 with TRBJ2-5; D not resolved. The J call may be mistaken, given a closer DNA end match to TRBJ2-1. This CDR3 contains 15 residues. Germline-derived CDR1 and CDR2 are MNHEY and SVGAGI. Here the CDR3 reads CASSYSSQVLGEQFF. The CDR3 nucleotides are TGTGCCAGCAGTTATTCTTCCCAAGTGTTGGGTGAGCAGTTCTTC.

The chain links TRBV11-1 to TRBJ1-1; D is uncertain. CDR3 length: 15 amino acids. V lost 5 bases to trimming and J lost 0 bases, with 13 bases between them. Germline V CDR1 and CDR2: SGHAT, FQDESV (reference sequence). The chain's CDR3 is CASSTGRVMNTEAFF. The CDR3, as DNA: TGTGCCAGCAGCACCGGTAGGGTCATGAACACTGAAGCTTTCTTT.

The rearrangement joins TRBV28 to TRBJ1-6; D may be TRBD1 (5 bases). Germline V gives CDR1 MDHEN, CDR2 SYDVKM. The CDR3 length is 15 residues. V dropped 3 bases and J dropped 7 bases, with 13 bases sitting between them. The CDR3 here is CASSFVLGENSPLHF. Here the CDR3 DNA reads TGTGCCAGCAGTTTTGTTTTGGGGGAGAATTCACCCCTCCACTTT.

This clonotype was seen many times. V usage is TRBV19 and J usage is TRBJ2-1; 11 positions agree with TRBD2. V shed 4 bases and J 9 bases; nucleotides not matched to a gene: 5. CDR1 LNHDA and CDR2 SQIVND come from the germline V gene (reference sequence). The CDR3 totals 14 residues. This chain's CDR3 is CASSTLAGVSEQFF. The CDR3 bases are TGTGCCAGTAGTACACTAGCGGGAGTCTCTGAGCAGTTCTTC.

CDR3 DNA sequence: TGTGCCAGCAGTCCCGGTGGAGGGAGTTCACCCCTCCACTTT. Its translation is CASSPGGGSSPLHF. This chain uses TRBV28 with TRBJ1-6; D call uncertain. CDR3 length: 14 residues. The V end lost 5 bases, the J end lost 9 bases, and 14 bases lay between the germline ends. CDR1 MDHEN and CDR2 SYDVKM come from the germline V gene.

In regard to this clonotype: This likely reflects a read error, since a far larger clone is one base away. The chain links TRBV6-8 to TRBJ2-7; 8 bases align to TRBD1. The length of the CDR3 is 15 residues. Germline CDR1 and CDR2: MNHGY and SAAAGT. Unmatched junction bases numbered 12, after V lost 6 bases and J lost 5 bases. CDR3 DNA sequence: TGTGCCAGCAGAGGGGGCAGGGGGCCGGTTGACGAGCAGTACTTC. Protein: CASRGGRGPVDEQYF.

The chain links TRBV11-2 to TRBJ2-2; D remains ambiguous. Germline V gene data show CDR1 as SGHAT and CDR2 as FQNNGV. The CDR3 contains 15 residues. V lost 5 bases to trimming and J lost 6 bases, with 16 bases between them. CDR3 bases: TGTGCCAGCAGCCGAAGCCAGAAAGTATCCGGGGAGCTGTTTTTT. The encoded protein is CASSRSQKVSGELFF.

By its share, this clonotype is large. The junction departs from the called germline gene at one end, perhaps through a read error. The chain is built from TRBV11-2 and TRBJ2-7, with 10 bases lining up with TRBD1. Germline CDR1 is SGHAT and CDR2 is FQNNGV. CDR3 length equals 14 residues. CDR3 nucleotides: TGCGCCAGCAGCTCCACCGGGACAGGGGCCGAGCAGTACTTC. It translates to CASSSTGTGAEQYF.

This clonotype is categorized as medium-sized. V usage is TRBV5-6 and J usage is TRBJ2-1, with D possibly matching TRBD1 (6 bases). There are 14 residues in the CDR3. Deletions cut 0 bases from V and 3 bases from J, with 7 bases between. Germline-derived CDR1 and CDR2 are SGHDT and YYEEEE. This chain's CDR3 is CASSLVQGYNEQFF. The CDR3 DNA sequence: TGTGCCAGCAGCTTGGTACAGGGCTACAATGAGCAGTTCTTC.

By sample fraction, this clonotype is medium-sized (0.01 to 0.1%). The rearrangement joins TRBV4-1 to TRBJ2-7, with a weak D call TRBD2 (5 bases). CDR3 length: 14 residues. V lost 2 bases to trimming and J lost 2 bases, with 10 bases between them. From germline, CDR1 is MGHRA and CDR2 YSYEKL. The CDR3 DNA reads as TGCGCCAGCAGCCAATCATGGGGAGCCTACGAGCAGTACTTC. As protein: CASSQSWGAYEQYF.

There are many counts of this clonotype. V and J are TRBV18 and TRBJ2-1, with unresolved D. V lost 6 bases to trimming and J lost 6 bases, with 9 bases between them. This CDR3 is built from 12 residues. Germline CDR1 and CDR2: KGHSH and LQKENI. For the CDR3, the DNA is TGTGCCAGCTCCCTTATAATCAATGAGCAGTTCTTC. Translating it yields CASSLIINEQFF.

The genes are TRBV6-2 or TRBV6-3 and TRBJ1-1, with D maybe TRBD1 (5 bases). Per the germline V gene, CDR1 is MNHEY and CDR2 is SVGEGT. This CDR3 region has 14 residues. Trimming stripped 6 bases from V and 7 bases from J, with 18 bases between. The CDR3 loop reads CASRETGTVYEAFF. The CDR3 DNA reads TGTGCCAGCAGAGAAACCGGGACTGTTTATGAAGCTTTCTTT.

Of note for this clonotype: This is likely an artifact of a read error, given a far larger clone one base away. V and J are TRBV18 and TRBJ2-5; D is uncertain. The J call may not be correct, given that the DNA end is closer to TRBJ2-1. This CDR3 has 12 residues. Germline V gene lookup returns CDR1 KGHSH and CDR2 LQKENI. DNA for the CDR3: TGTGCCAGCTCACCACAGGTGCCTGAGCAGTTCTTC. It yields the protein CASSPQVPEQFF.

Many counts were recorded for this clonotype. The genes are TRBV18 and TRBJ2-7; 7 bases line up with TRBD1. CDR1 is KGHSH, CDR2 LQKENI, per germline. The CDR3 loop spans 14 amino acids. Trimming removed 3 bases from V and 0 bases from J; junction bases left unmatched: 2. The CDR3 loop reads CASSPGQSSYEQYF. The CDR3 region has the DNA TGTGCCAGCTCACCGGGACAGTCCTCCTACGAGCAGTACTTC.